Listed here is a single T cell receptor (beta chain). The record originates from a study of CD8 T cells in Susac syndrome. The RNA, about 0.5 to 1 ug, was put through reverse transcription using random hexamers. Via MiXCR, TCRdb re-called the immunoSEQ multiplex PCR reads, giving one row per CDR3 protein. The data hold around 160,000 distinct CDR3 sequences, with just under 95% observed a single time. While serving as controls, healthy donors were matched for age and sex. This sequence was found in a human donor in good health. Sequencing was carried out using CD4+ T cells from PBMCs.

The CDR3 region is CASSVSGYEQYF. The CDR3 bases are TGTGCCAGCAGTGTGAGCGGGTACGAGCAGTACTTC. The chain links TRBV2 to TRBJ2-7; tentatively, D is TRBD2 (6 bases). Per germline, CDR1 SNHLY and CDR2 FYNNEI. Trimming took off 4 bases at V and 4 bases at J, with 8 bases between the two ends. CDR3 length: 12 residues.